This is a list of T cell receptor beta chains from one sample in a study of Ad26.COV2.S vaccination and SARS-CoV-2 variants. Some clones are missing from TCRdb's copy, which holds only in-frame ones; the method was immunoSEQ multiplex PCR. The profile covers a few hundred thousand clones, with around 88% appearing a single time and approximately 3% taken by the ten largest. This sample comprised peripheral blood, obtained in a trial of Ad26.COV2.S vaccine versus placebo. The source is a person aged 18-65 years who received the Ad26.COV2.S COVID-19 vaccine or a placebo. CDR3s include the opening cysteine and the closing phenylalanine or tryptophan. The order of the fields is D gene, V gene, J gene, clone size, CDR3 protein, CDR3 DNA. The D gene is left open where the match is weak. Size is omitted from some rows. Given values are once, few, many or a class for expanded clones.

.,TRBV29-1,TRBJ1-1,.,CSVGHPNTEAFF,TGCAGCGTTGGACACCCGAACACTGAAGCTTTCTTT
TRBD1,TRBV6-4,TRBJ2-6,.,CASSDGGQGFSGANVLTF,TGTGCCAGCAGTGACGGGGGACAGGGATTCTCTGGGGCCAACGTCCTGACTTTC
TRBD1,TRBV4-1,TRBJ1-1,.,CATTDRGNTEAFF,TGCGCCACAACTGACAGGGGGAACACTGAAGCTTTCTTT
.,TRBV12-2,TRBJ2-5,.,CASRLTGTYVLWTQYF,TGTGCAAGTCGCTTAACAGGGACATACGTTCTATGGACCCAGTACTTC
.,TRBV4-1,TRBJ2-1,.,CASSRRMASSYNEQFF,TGCGCCAGCAGCCGGCGGATGGCAAGCTCCTACAATGAGCAGTTCTTC
.,TRBV6-1,TRBJ2-2,.,CASSTVTGSGELFF,TGTGCCAGCAGCACAGTTACAGGGTCCGGGGAGCTGTTTTTT
.,TRBV9,TRBJ2-4,.,CASSQKTGGETIQYF,TGTGCCAGCAGCCAGAAAACAGGGGGGGAAACCATTCAGTACTTC
.,TRBV12-3/TRBV12-4,TRBJ2-3,.,CASSLGTTDTQYF,TGTGCCAGCAGTCTTGGGACCACAGATACGCAGTATTTT
.,TRBV7-9,TRBJ2-5,.,CASSSGQGSRETQYF,TGTGCCAGCAGCTCCGGTCAGGGTAGCAGAGAGACCCAGTACTTC
.,TRBV7-8,TRBJ1-3,.,CASSSSGGNTIYF,TGTGCCAGCAGCAGTTCCGGGGGAAACACCATATATTTT
TRBD2,TRBV7-2,TRBJ2-5,once,CASSSIAGRAPRETQYF,TGTGCCAGCAGCTCTATAGCGGGACGCGCCCCGAGAGAGACCCAGTACTTC
TRBD2,TRBV6-2/TRBV6-3,TRBJ2-3,.,CASSFSGGATDTQYF,TGTGCCAGCAGCTTCAGCGGGGGGGCGACAGATACGCAGTATTTT
.,TRBV14,TRBJ1-1,few,CASSVSGWNTEAFF,TGTGCCAGCAGCGTAAGTGGATGGAACACTGAAGCTTTCTTT
.,TRBV7-2,TRBJ2-7,.,CASSSAGRNYEQYF,TGTGCCAGCAGCTCAGCCGGGAGAAACTACGAGCAGTACTTC
.,TRBV9,TRBJ1-2,.,CASSVDPNQGYGYTF,TGTGCCAGCAGCGTAGACCCCAACCAGGGTTATGGCTACACCTTC
TRBD1,TRBV19,TRBJ1-6,.,CASSIGDRANSPLHF,TGTGCCAGTAGTATCGGGGACAGGGCAAATTCACCCCTCCACTTT
.,TRBV5-6,TRBJ1-5,.,CASSFRGGNQPQHF,TGTGCCAGCAGCTTCAGGGGCGGCAATCAGCCCCAGCATTTT
TRBD1,TRBV7-2,TRBJ2-1,.,CASREGTGVLSYNEQFF,TGTGCCAGCAGAGAAGGGACAGGGGTTCTTTCCTACAATGAGCAGTTCTTC
TRBD2,TRBV11-3,TRBJ2-1,once,CASSLMGTSGNENEQFF,TGTGCCAGCAGCTTGATGGGGACTAGCGGGAACGAAAATGAGCAGTTCTTC
.,TRBV29-1,TRBJ1-1,.,CSVEPRNTEAFF,TGCAGCGTTGAACCCCGGAACACTGAAGCTTTCTTT
TRBD1,TRBV7-3,TRBJ1-3,once,CASSLGDSSGNTIYF,TGTGCCAGCAGCTTAGGGGACAGCTCTGGAAACACCATATATTTT
.,TRBV6-1,TRBJ1-2,.,CASSEGGGVSNYGYTF,TGTGCCAGCAGTGAAGGTGGGGGGGTGTCTAACTATGGCTACACCTTC
.,TRBV30,TRBJ1-5,.,CAWSGGAESNQPQHF,TGTGCCTGGAGTGGGGGGGCGGAGAGCAATCAGCCCCAGCATTTT
TRBD1,TRBV10-1,TRBJ2-3,few,CASSESIRGRSDTQYF,TGCGCCAGCAGTGAGTCGATCAGGGGGCGGTCAGATACGCAGTATTTT